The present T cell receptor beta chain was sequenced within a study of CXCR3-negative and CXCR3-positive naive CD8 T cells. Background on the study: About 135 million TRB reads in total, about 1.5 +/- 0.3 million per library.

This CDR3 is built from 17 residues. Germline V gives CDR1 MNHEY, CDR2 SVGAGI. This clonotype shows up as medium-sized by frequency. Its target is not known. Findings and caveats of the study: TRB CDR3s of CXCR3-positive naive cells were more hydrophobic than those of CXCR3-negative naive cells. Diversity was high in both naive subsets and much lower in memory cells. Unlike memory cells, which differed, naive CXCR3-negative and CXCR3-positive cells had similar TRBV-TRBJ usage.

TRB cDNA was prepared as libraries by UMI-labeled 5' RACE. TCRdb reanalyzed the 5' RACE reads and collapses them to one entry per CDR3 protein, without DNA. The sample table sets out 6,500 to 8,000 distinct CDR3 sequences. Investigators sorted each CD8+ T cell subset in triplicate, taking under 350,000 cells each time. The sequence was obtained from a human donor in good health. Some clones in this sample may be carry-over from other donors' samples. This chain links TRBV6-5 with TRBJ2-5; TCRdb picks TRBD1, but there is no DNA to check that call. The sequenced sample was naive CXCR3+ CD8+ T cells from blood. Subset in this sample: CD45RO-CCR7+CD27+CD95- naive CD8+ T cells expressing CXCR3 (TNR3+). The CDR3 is CASSYSAWRARRETQYF.